The clone carrying this T cell receptor (beta chain) came up once. The record originates from a study of blood T cell repertoires in COVID-19. This CDR3 is 16 amino acids long. The trim removed 1 base at V and 4 bases at J, leaving 6 bases unmatched. Per germline, CDR1 MNHEY and CDR2 SVGAGI. TCRdb's table, derived via immunoSEQ multiplex PCR, lists solely in-frame clones and lacks some. Here the sample spans about 92,000 clones, roughly 70% being singletons. The rearrangement uses TRBV6-5 and TRBJ2-3; TRBD2 matches 9 bases. Sequenced sample: peripheral blood. This TCR derives from a woman aged 55-75 years in a cohort sampled during active or convalescent COVID-19. The CDR3 is CASSYWSGGWADTQYF. CDR3 coding DNA: TGTGCCAGCAGTTACTGGAGCGGGGGGTGGGCAGATACGCAGTATTTT.